Included here is one TCR beta chain sequence, with context. This clonotype was counted only a few times. The antigen it recognizes is unknown. No clone much larger than this one lies a single base away; base qualities are absent. The CDR3 measures 18 amino acids from cysteine to phenylalanine. Only CDR3 DNA remains: 54 bases, in frame from the first base. The CDR1 and CDR2 encoded by the germline V gene are KGHDR and SFDVKD. The germline V end is reduced by 3 bases and the J end by 3 bases; junction bases left unmatched: 8. This specimen belongs to a study of response to subunit inactivated influenza vaccine listed by TCRdb under 2018. About the investigation overall: To follow how T cells responded to a trivalent subunit inactivated influenza vaccine, the researchers relied on deep quantitative profiling of the T cell receptor repertoire. General study outcomes and caveats: According to the authors, only a limited number of new T cells may be recruited by each seasonal influenza vaccination.

Library preparation was by RT-PCR. The instrument given in TCRdb is Illumina HiSeq 2500. In-frame beta chains were kept once TCRdb had trimmed the public reads at Q25 with fastp and called clones with MiXCR. All rows with the same CDR3 protein become a single entry with the most common DNA and genes. This sample is represented by about 480,000 distinct CDR3 sequences; 9.5% to 13% of them were singletons. Approximately 12% of the sample goes to the ten largest clones. In the paper's terms, the time point label means: more than 35 days after influenza vaccine administration. The TCR sequence derives from a man aged 45-65 years who received an inactivated influenza vaccine. Donor details come from another sample of the same person, matched by shared clones. The sequenced sample was PBMCs from blood, obtained more than 35 days after vaccination. The rearranged chain carries TRBV24-1 and TRBJ2-3; 13 central nucleotides agree with TRBD2. DNA sequence: TGTGCCACCAGTGATCCCGGGACTAGCGGGGACGGGACAGATACGCAGTATTTT. Translated, it gives CATSDPGTSGDGTDTQYF.